Each of the 15 T cell receptor beta chains below was sequenced from the same sample in a study of blood T cell repertoires in COVID-19. TCRdb's copy holds only in-frame clones and misses some; the assay was immunoSEQ multiplex PCR. The sample lists roughly 190,000 clones; 90% to 95% were seen once. Sequencing was carried out using peripheral blood. The source of these receptors is a man aged 25-45 years with COVID-19, enrolled during active disease.

V and J are TRBV9 and TRBJ1-2; D might be TRBD1 (6 bases). Germline V gives CDR1 SGDLS, CDR2 YYNGEE. Trimming removed 0 bases at V and 6 bases at J, with 18 bases between. This CDR3 spans 16 amino acids. The CDR3 DNA follows: TGTGCCAGCAGCGTAGCAGGCAGGGGAGTTGAGGATGGCTACACCTTC. It yields the protein CASSVAGRGVEDGYTF.

The rearrangement links TRBV19 to TRBJ1-5; no definite D call. This CDR3 is 15 amino acids long. CDR1 is LNHDA and CDR2 is SQIVND in the germline V gene (reference sequence). Trimming took off 0 bases at V and 3 bases at J, with 9 bases between the two ends. In DNA, the CDR3 is TGTGCCAGTAGTATAGACGGCGGTTTCAATCAGCCCCAGCATTTT. Translating gives CASSIDGGFNQPQHF.

V usage is TRBV5-1 and J usage is TRBJ1-1; the match to TRBD1 covers 12 bases. V was pared by 4 bases and J by 4 bases, with 11 bases of the junction left unmatched. The CDR3 spans 17 residues. Germline CDR1 is SGHRS and CDR2 is YFSETQ. CDR3 in amino acids: CASSPGQGAVSGTEAFF. The CDR3 DNA reads as TGCGCCAGCAGCCCGGGACAGGGGGCCGTTTCGGGCACTGAAGCTTTCTTT.

The J gene is TRBJ2-3, the V gene TRBV19; 13 bases match TRBD2. In germline, CDR1 is LNHDA, CDR2 SQIVND (reference sequence). V lost 6 bases to trimming and J lost 9 bases; unmatched junction nucleotides: 6. CDR3 length equals 14 residues. CDR3 DNA: TGTGCCAGTAGGACTAGCGGGGGGCCTGGGACGCAGTATTTT. The encoded protein is CASRTSGGPGTQYF. The full variable domain, completed using reference TRBV19 and TRBJ2-3, is DGGITQSPKYLFRKEGQNVTLSCEQNLNHDAMYWYRQDPGQGLRLIYYSQIVNDFQKGDIAEGYSVSREKKESFPLTVTSAQKNPTAFYLCASRTSGGPGTQYFGPGTRLTVL.

In its sample, this clone was seen once. This rearrangement joins TRBV19 to TRBJ2-5, with 10 bases identical to TRBD1. Trimming at V came to 3 bases and at J to 5 bases, leaving 9 bases not matched to a gene. The germline CDR1 and CDR2 sequences are LNHDA and SQIVND (reference sequence). The CDR3 has 16 residues. The CDR3, as DNA: TGTGCCAGTAGTATCGGGACAGGGGATACTGGTGAGACCCAGTACTTC. Translation: CASSIGTGDTGETQYF.

The V gene is TRBV4-2, the J gene TRBJ2-5; possibly TRBD1 for D (5 bases). Per germline, CDR1 LGHNA and CDR2 YNFKEQ. V lost 1 base and J 2 bases, leaving 11 bases between the germline ends. The CDR3 covers 15 residues. CDR3 protein: CASSQGSGAQETQYF. CDR3 nucleotides: TGTGCCAGCAGCCAAGGGTCTGGGGCTCAAGAGACCCAGTACTTC.

This clone was seen just once. The CDR3 here is CASSLGLAGGSGETQYF. The CDR3 DNA reads as TGTGCCAGCAGCTTAGGACTAGCGGGGGGGTCAGGAGAGACCCAGTACTTC. The chain uses TRBV5-4 and TRBJ2-5, with 15 nucleotides matching TRBD2. V lost 2 bases, J lost 4 bases, and 6 bases stayed unmatched. CDR1 is SGHNT and CDR2 is YYREEE in the germline V gene (reference sequence). The CDR3 has 17 residues. Full variable domain (outside the CDR3, taken from reference TRBV5-4 and TRBJ2-5): ETGVTQSPTHLIKTRGQQVTLRCSSQSGHNTVSWYQQALGQGPQFIFQYYREEENGRGNFPPRFSGLQFPNYSSELNVNALELDDSALYLCASSLGLAGGSGETQYFGPGTRLLVL.

The chain uses TRBV2 and TRBJ1-6; 9 nucleotides match TRBD1. This CDR3 is built from 19 residues. CDR1 and CDR2 (germline): SNHLY, FYNNEI. The V gene end was trimmed by 0 bases and the J gene end by 6 bases; junction bases not matched to a gene: 12. CDR3 in amino acids: CASSEALRGTGLGNSPLHF. The DNA for the CDR3 is TGTGCCAGCAGTGAAGCGCTTCGAGGGACAGGGCTGGGTAATTCACCCCTCCACTTT.

This chain uses TRBV19 with TRBJ2-1; D is undetermined. Germline V gene lookup returns CDR1 LNHDA and CDR2 SQIVND (reference sequence). CDR3 length equals 16 residues. The V end was cut by 3 bases, the J end by 0 bases, with 12 bases between. The CDR3 reads CASSIGLTNSYNEQFF. CDR3 nucleotides: TGTGCCAGTAGTATTGGGCTAACAAACTCCTACAATGAGCAGTTCTTC.

This clone was observed a handful of times. The chain recombines TRBV19 with TRBJ1-2; D gene unclear. Germline CDR1 is LNHDA and CDR2 is SQIVND (reference sequence). V was clipped by 6 bases and J by 3 bases, with 17 bases between them. The length of the CDR3 is 15 residues. The CDR3: CASSARREWDYGYTF. CDR3 bases: TGTGCCAGTAGCGCCCGACGGGAATGGGACTATGGCTACACCTTC.

The chain carries TRBV7-3 and TRBJ2-5; a possible D gene is TRBD2 (6 bases). The CDR3 extends over 15 amino acids. Germline V gene data show CDR1 as SGHTA and CDR2 as FQGTGA. V dropped 0 bases and J dropped 4 bases, with 12 bases sitting between them. CDR3 loop: CASSLTGTVRETQYF. The DNA for the CDR3 is TGTGCCAGCAGCTTAACAGGGACTGTTCGAGAGACCCAGTACTTC.

This chain uses TRBV5-1 with TRBJ1-1, with a tentative D call TRBD1 (5 bases). Germline-derived CDR1 and CDR2 are SGHRS and YFSETQ. The CDR3 covers 14 residues. Trimming stripped 4 bases from V and 5 bases from J, with 15 bases between. The chain's CDR3 is CASSPERGWTEAFF. The CDR3 bases are TGCGCCAGCAGCCCCGAAAGGGGATGGACTGAAGCTTTCTTT.

The V and J genes are TRBV7-9 and TRBJ1-4, with D unresolved. The germline V gene has CDR1 SEHNR and CDR2 FQNEAQ (reference sequence). Deletions cut 5 bases from V and 8 bases from J, with 9 bases between. The CDR3 totals 12 residues. In nucleotides, the CDR3 is TGTGCCAGCAGCCCCTCTCAGGAAAAACTGTTTTTT. As protein: CASSPSQEKLFF.

This chain uses TRBV9 with TRBJ1-4, with 8 nucleotides matching TRBD1. V lost 2 bases and J lost 8; bases outside the gene matches: 8. This CDR3 has 15 amino acids. CDR1 is SGDLS and CDR2 is YYNGEE in the germline V gene. DNA of the CDR3: TGTGCCAGCAGCGTCGGACAGGGATTGGGGGAAAAACTGTTTTTT. Translation: CASSVGQGLGEKLFF.

The V and J genes are TRBV2 and TRBJ2-3; TRBD1 is a possible D gene (5 bases). The CDR3 is 15 amino acids. V dropped 7 bases and J dropped 1 base, with 15 bases sitting between them. CDR1 SNHLY and CDR2 FYNNEI come from the germline V gene. In DNA form, the CDR3 reads TGTGCCAGCACAGGACAAGGTCAGCGCACAGATACGCAGTATTTT. Translation: CASTGQGQRTDTQYF.